A selection of T cell receptor beta chains follows, all from one sample in a study of shared clonotypes between healthy human individuals. TCRdb's copy holds only in-frame clones and misses some; the assay was immunoSEQ multiplex PCR. The data show about 1 million clones, approximately 68% seen once. Material for sequencing was memory CD4+ T cells sorted from blood. The receptors here all came from a man between 18 and 29 years old in good health. Each CDR3 is given with its conserved first and last residue. The order of the fields is clone size, J gene, D gene, V gene, CDR3 protein, CDR3 DNA. The D gene is left open where the match is weak. Rows may omit the clone size; those that give it use once, few, many or a size class.

abundance: NA; j_gene: TRBJ2-3; d_gene: NA; v_gene: TRBV11-1; CDR3aa: CASSLEGRGTTDTQYF; CDR3nt: TGTGCCAGCAGCTTAGAAGGAAGGGGAACCACAGATACGCAGTATTTT
abundance: many; j_gene: TRBJ2-1; d_gene: TRBD2; v_gene: TRBV2; CDR3aa: CASSIGLAGVVEQFF; CDR3nt: TGTGCCAGCAGTATTGGACTAGCGGGGGTGGTTGAGCAGTTCTTC
abundance: once; j_gene: TRBJ1-6; d_gene: TRBD1; v_gene: TRBV30; CDR3aa: CAWRMGQHNSPLHF; CDR3nt: TGTGCCTGGAGGATGGGACAGCATAATTCACCCCTCCACTTT
abundance: NA; j_gene: TRBJ1-1; d_gene: NA; v_gene: TRBV6-5; CDR3aa: CASREGNTEAFF; CDR3nt: TGTGCCAGCAGAGAGGGGAACACTGAAGCTTTCTTT
abundance: NA; j_gene: TRBJ1-3; d_gene: TRBD1; v_gene: TRBV6-1; CDR3aa: CASSAGTGPPLF; CDR3nt: TGTGCCAGCAGTGCTGGGACAGGGCCGCCTCTCTTT
abundance: once; j_gene: TRBJ2-3; d_gene: NA; v_gene: TRBV2; CDR3aa: CASSFGRGGWDTQYF; CDR3nt: TGTGCCAGCAGTTTTGGGCGCGGCGGGTGGGATACGCAGTATTTT
abundance: NA; j_gene: TRBJ1-6; d_gene: TRBD1; v_gene: TRBV2; CDR3aa: CASRHRGDNSPLHF; CDR3nt: TGTGCCAGCAGGCACAGGGGGGATAATTCACCCCTCCACTTT
abundance: NA; j_gene: TRBJ2-2; d_gene: TRBD1; v_gene: TRBV5-4; CDR3aa: CASSRDRGQGGELFF; CDR3nt: TGTGCCAGCAGCCGTGACAGGGGGCAGGGCGGGGAGCTGTTTTTT
abundance: few; j_gene: TRBJ1-2; d_gene: TRBD1; v_gene: TRBV5-8; CDR3aa: CASSLGQGAKGYTF; CDR3nt: TGTGCCAGCAGCTTGGGACAGGGGGCGAAGGGCTACACCTTC
abundance: once; j_gene: TRBJ1-2; d_gene: NA; v_gene: TRBV5-1; CDR3aa: CASSSTANYGYTF; CDR3nt: TGCGCCAGCAGCTCCACAGCTAACTATGGCTACACCTTC
abundance: NA; j_gene: TRBJ2-1; d_gene: TRBD2; v_gene: TRBV6-6; CDR3aa: CASSHLSLASEQFF; CDR3nt: TGTGCCAGCAGCCATCTCTCACTAGCGTCTGAGCAGTTCTTC
abundance: NA; j_gene: TRBJ2-1; d_gene: NA; v_gene: TRBV30; CDR3aa: CACKGYSYNEQFF; CDR3nt: TGTGCCTGTAAAGGGTACTCCTACAATGAGCAGTTCTTC
abundance: NA; j_gene: TRBJ1-5; d_gene: NA; v_gene: TRBV18; CDR3aa: CASSPQEVGQPQHF; CDR3nt: TGTGCCAGCTCACCCCAGGAGGTAGGACAGCCCCAGCATTTT
abundance: NA; j_gene: TRBJ2-7; d_gene: NA; v_gene: TRBV29-1; CDR3aa: CSVVLGERAYEQYF; CDR3nt: TGCAGCGTTGTTTTGGGGGAACGTGCCTACGAGCAGTACTTC
abundance: NA; j_gene: TRBJ1-3; d_gene: NA; v_gene: TRBV28; CDR3aa: CASSLLQGNSGNTIYF; CDR3nt: TGTGCCAGCAGTTTACTTCAGGGTAACTCTGGAAACACCATATATTTT
abundance: once; j_gene: TRBJ2-5; d_gene: NA; v_gene: TRBV5-4; CDR3aa: CASSLQLLGTQYF; CDR3nt: TGTGCCAGCAGCTTGCAACTCCTTGGGACCCAGTACTTC
abundance: NA; j_gene: TRBJ2-7; d_gene: TRBD2; v_gene: TRBV10-3; CDR3aa: CAISESMAGGQVYEQYF; CDR3nt: TGTGCCATCAGTGAGTCGATGGCGGGGGGGCAGGTGTACGAGCAGTACTTC
abundance: NA; j_gene: TRBJ1-5; d_gene: NA; v_gene: TRBV28; CDR3aa: CASIGGSNQPQHF; CDR3nt: TGTGCCAGCATTGGGGGAAGCAATCAGCCCCAGCATTTT
abundance: NA; j_gene: TRBJ2-1; d_gene: TRBD1; v_gene: TRBV11-2; CDR3aa: CASSFRQGLNEQFF; CDR3nt: TGTGCCAGCAGCTTCAGACAGGGCCTCAATGAGCAGTTCTTC
abundance: NA; j_gene: TRBJ1-1; d_gene: NA; v_gene: TRBV21-1; CDR3aa: CASSKAGQVINTEAFF; CDR3nt: TGTGCCAGCAGCAAAGCAGGACAGGTGATTAACACTGAAGCTTTCTTT
abundance: NA; j_gene: TRBJ1-5; d_gene: NA; v_gene: TRBV7-2; CDR3aa: CASSSPAGGDQPQHF; CDR3nt: TGTGCCAGCAGCTCCCCGGCGGGGGGGGATCAGCCCCAGCATTTT
abundance: NA; j_gene: TRBJ2-3; d_gene: NA; v_gene: TRBV11-2; CDR3aa: CASSQYGQYTDTQYF; CDR3nt: TGTGCCAGCAGCCAATATGGACAGTACACAGATACGCAGTATTTT
abundance: NA; j_gene: TRBJ2-2; d_gene: NA; v_gene: TRBV18; CDR3aa: CASSPIVENTGELFF; CDR3nt: TGTGCCAGCTCACCAATTGTCGAGAACACCGGGGAGCTGTTTTTT
abundance: many; j_gene: TRBJ2-6; d_gene: NA; v_gene: TRBV5-6; CDR3aa: CASQSDGAGANVLTF; CDR3nt: TGTGCCAGTCAAAGTGACGGGGCTGGGGCCAACGTCCTGACTTTC
abundance: NA; j_gene: TRBJ2-3; d_gene: NA; v_gene: TRBV10-1; CDR3aa: CASSEGKTSQTQYF; CDR3nt: TGCGCCAGCAGTGAAGGGAAGACCAGCCAGACGCAGTATTTT
abundance: NA; j_gene: TRBJ1-6; d_gene: TRBD1; v_gene: TRBV5-1; CDR3aa: CASSSGQGASVSYNSPLHF; CDR3nt: TGCGCCAGCAGCTCCGGACAGGGGGCGTCGGTATCCTATAATTCACCCCTCCACTTT
abundance: NA; j_gene: TRBJ1-5; d_gene: NA; v_gene: TRBV6-1; CDR3aa: CASSEAGTDYQPQHF; CDR3nt: TGTGCCAGCAGTGAAGCGGGCACAGACTATCAGCCCCAGCATTTT
abundance: NA; j_gene: TRBJ2-5; d_gene: NA; v_gene: TRBV15; CDR3aa: CATSSNRVQETQYF; CDR3nt: TGTGCCACCAGCTCCAACAGGGTCCAAGAGACCCAGTACTTC
abundance: few; j_gene: TRBJ2-7; d_gene: TRBD1; v_gene: TRBV11-2; CDR3aa: CASSLQDRVGEQYF; CDR3nt: TGTGCCAGCAGCTTACAGGACAGGGTTGGTGAGCAGTACTTC
abundance: NA; j_gene: TRBJ2-7; d_gene: NA; v_gene: TRBV7-2; CDR3aa: CASTDRAYEQYF; CDR3nt: TGTGCCAGTACAGACCGGGCTTACGAGCAGTACTTC
abundance: NA; j_gene: TRBJ2-2; d_gene: NA; v_gene: TRBV6-5; CDR3aa: CASSSVDKLFF; CDR3nt: TGTGCCAGCAGTTCTGTGGACAAGCTGTTTTTT
abundance: NA; j_gene: TRBJ2-7; d_gene: NA; v_gene: TRBV29-1; CDR3aa: CSVTPPGHEQYF; CDR3nt: TGCAGCGTTACACCTCCGGGTCACGAGCAGTACTTC
abundance: NA; j_gene: TRBJ2-5; d_gene: NA; v_gene: TRBV6-5; CDR3aa: CASSSTGDSQETQYF; CDR3nt: TGTGCCAGCAGCTCCACGGGGGATTCGCAAGAGACCCAGTACTTC
abundance: NA; j_gene: TRBJ2-7; d_gene: NA; v_gene: TRBV7-9; CDR3aa: CASSLSQGEQYF; CDR3nt: TGTGCCAGCAGCTTAAGCCAGGGCGAGCAGTACTTC
abundance: once; j_gene: TRBJ1-1; d_gene: NA; v_gene: TRBV7-6; CDR3aa: CASSSAGAYTEAFF; CDR3nt: TGTGCCAGCAGCTCCGCGGGGGCCTACACTGAAGCTTTCTTT
abundance: few; j_gene: TRBJ2-3; d_gene: NA; v_gene: TRBV5-6; CDR3aa: CASSLAGTLADTQYF; CDR3nt: TGTGCCAGCAGCTTGGCCGGGACCCTCGCAGATACGCAGTATTTT
abundance: few; j_gene: TRBJ1-1; d_gene: NA; v_gene: TRBV10-1; CDR3aa: CASSEVRVGEAFF; CDR3nt: TGCGCCAGCAGTGAAGTGAGGGTTGGTGAAGCTTTCTTT
abundance: NA; j_gene: TRBJ1-1; d_gene: NA; v_gene: TRBV7-2; CDR3aa: CASSSQGTEAFF; CDR3nt: TGTGCCAGCAGCTCACAGGGCACTGAAGCTTTCTTT
abundance: NA; j_gene: TRBJ1-4; d_gene: NA; v_gene: TRBV18; CDR3aa: CASPDGSTNEKLFF; CDR3nt: TGTGCCAGCCCGGACGGGTCAACTAATGAAAAACTGTTTTTT
abundance: few; j_gene: TRBJ1-1; d_gene: NA; v_gene: TRBV6-4; CDR3aa: CASSVEVNTEAFF; CDR3nt: TGTGCCAGCAGTGTTGAGGTGAACACTGAAGCTTTCTTT
abundance: NA; j_gene: TRBJ1-2; d_gene: TRBD1; v_gene: TRBV5-6; CDR3aa: CASSFGQGASYTF; CDR3nt: TGTGCCAGCAGCTTCGGACAGGGGGCTAGCTACACCTTC
abundance: NA; j_gene: TRBJ1-5; d_gene: NA; v_gene: TRBV5-6; CDR3aa: CASSSWGGNQPQHF; CDR3nt: TGTGCCAGCAGCTCATGGGGGGGCAATCAGCCCCAGCATTTT